The TCR beta chain described here comes from a study of radiation and T cells in renal cell carcinoma. Stated time point: blood 2 weeks post-SBRT. Treatment: 15 Gy SBRT to primary tumor, nephrectomy 4 weeks later. Germline CDR1 SGHTA, CDR2 FQGNSA. V was pared by 4 bases and J by 3 bases, with 13 bases between. This CDR3 has 14 residues. Profiled with immunoSEQ multiplex PCR; TCRdb holds only in-frame clones, not every one. The data contain around 120,000 clones, 75% to 85% of them singletons. The receptor's source is a woman aged 60 to 75 with renal cell carcinoma. The rearrangement joins TRBV7-2 to TRBJ2-7; D gene uncertain. This specimen consisted of blood, obtained from a patient whose treatment included radiotherapy and nephrectomy. CDR3 protein: CASSSDPIDYEQYF. The CDR3 DNA follows: TGTGCCAGCAGCTCGGACCCTATAGACTACGAGCAGTACTTC.